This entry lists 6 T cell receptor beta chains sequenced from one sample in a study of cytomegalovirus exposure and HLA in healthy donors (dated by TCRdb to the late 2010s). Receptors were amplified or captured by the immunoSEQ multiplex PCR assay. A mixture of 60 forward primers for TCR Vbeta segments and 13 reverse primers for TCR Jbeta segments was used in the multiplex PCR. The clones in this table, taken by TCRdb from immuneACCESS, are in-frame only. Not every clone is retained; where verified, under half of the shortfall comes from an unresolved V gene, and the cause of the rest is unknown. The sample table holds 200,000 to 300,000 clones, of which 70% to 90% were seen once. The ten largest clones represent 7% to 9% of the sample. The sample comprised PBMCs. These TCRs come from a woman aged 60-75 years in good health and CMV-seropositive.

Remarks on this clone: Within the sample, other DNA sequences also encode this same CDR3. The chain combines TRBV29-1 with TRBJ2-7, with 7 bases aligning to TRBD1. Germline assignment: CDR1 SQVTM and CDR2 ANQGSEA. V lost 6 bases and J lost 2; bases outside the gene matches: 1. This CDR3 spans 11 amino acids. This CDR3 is CSVTGTYEQYF. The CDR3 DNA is TGCAGCGTGACAGGGACCTACGAGCAGTACTTC.

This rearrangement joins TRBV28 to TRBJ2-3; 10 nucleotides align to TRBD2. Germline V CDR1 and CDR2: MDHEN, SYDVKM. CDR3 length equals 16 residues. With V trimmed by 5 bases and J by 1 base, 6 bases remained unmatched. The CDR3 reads CASSMPTSGRTDTQYF. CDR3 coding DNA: TGTGCCAGCAGTATGCCGACTAGCGGGCGCACAGATACGCAGTATTTT.

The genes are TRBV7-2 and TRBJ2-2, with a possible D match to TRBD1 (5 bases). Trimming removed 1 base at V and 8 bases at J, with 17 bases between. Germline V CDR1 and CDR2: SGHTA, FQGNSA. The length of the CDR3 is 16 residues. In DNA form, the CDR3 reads TGTGCCAGCAGCTTAGACAGGCCCCCTATGGGGGGGGAGCTGTTTTTT. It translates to CASSLDRPPMGGELFF.

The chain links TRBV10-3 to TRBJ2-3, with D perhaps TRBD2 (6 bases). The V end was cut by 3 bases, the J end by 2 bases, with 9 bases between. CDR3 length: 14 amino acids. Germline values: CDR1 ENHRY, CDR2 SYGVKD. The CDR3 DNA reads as TGTGCCATCAGTGATGGGGGGTACACAGATACGCAGTATTTT. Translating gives CAISDGGYTDTQYF.

The CDR3, as DNA: TGTGCCAGCAGTGAAATGTCCAGGGCCCGGACGAACACTGAAGCTTTCTTT. Its protein is CASSEMSRARTNTEAFF. The gene calls are TRBV2 and TRBJ1-1, with D possibly matching TRBD1 (5 bases). V lost 2 bases and J lost 1, with 17 bases in between. Per germline, CDR1 SNHLY and CDR2 FYNNEI. CDR3 length: 17 amino acids.

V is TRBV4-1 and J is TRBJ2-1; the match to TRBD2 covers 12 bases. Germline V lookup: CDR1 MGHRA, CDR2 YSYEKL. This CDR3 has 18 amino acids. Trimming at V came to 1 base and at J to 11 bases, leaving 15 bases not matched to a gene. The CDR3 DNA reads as TGCGCCAGCAGCCAAGTCGCCTCGACTAGCGGGAGTCTGGGGAAGCAGTTCTTC. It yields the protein CASSQVASTSGSLGKQFF.